This T cell receptor beta chain was obtained from a study of T cells in Graves' hyperthyroidism and ophthalmopathy. Amplification of TCR beta CDR3 regions was performed using RNA transcripts as template. TCR CDR3 regions were first amplified by RT-PCR with HTBI primers. TCRdb recomputed calls from the multiplex PCR reads with MiXCR, one row per CDR3 protein. Here the sample spans more than 550,000 distinct CDR3 sequences, 17% being singletons. This clonotype turned up a few times. With a duration under 2 months, the hyperthyroidism was newly diagnosed in patients aged 18 to 65. The CDR3 loop spans 14 amino acids. V shed 5 bases, J shed 1 base, and the junction held 4 bases outside the gene matches. In germline, CDR1 is DFQATT, CDR2 SNEGSKA (reference sequence).

Sequencing was carried out using blood. The V call is TRBV20-1, the J call TRBJ1-1; 10 bases are shared with TRBD1. The clonotype originates from a man in his fifties with Graves' hyperthyroidism. The CDR3 protein is CSAFGDRGNTEAFF. The CDR3 nucleotides read TGCAGTGCTTTCGGGGACAGGGGGAACACTGAAGCTTTCTTT.